This passage covers 5 T cell receptor beta chains from one sample sequenced in a study of T cell changes during pregnancy in multiple sclerosis. The protocol was immunoSEQ multiplex PCR, while the TCRdb copy is restricted to in-frame clones and leaves out a portion. There are roughly 48,000 clones in the sample; 85% to 95% occur only once, and roughly 0.25% lies in the top ten. Sequenced here: CD4+ T cells from peripheral blood mononuclear cells, sampled in the third trimester of pregnancy. The source is a female donor with multiple sclerosis, enrolled in a pregnancy study.

The rearrangement links TRBV7-8 to TRBJ1-1; a possible D gene is TRBD1 (5 bases). The CDR3 has 14 amino acids. Trimming stripped 5 bases from V and 1 base from J, with 11 bases between. Per the germline V gene, CDR1 is SGHVS and CDR2 is FQNEAQ. The CDR3 protein is CASSPRQQNTEAFF. CDR3 sequence (DNA): TGTGCCAGCAGCCCCCGACAGCAGAACACTGAAGCTTTCTTT.

The rearrangement links TRBV5-1 to TRBJ2-2; D possibly corresponds to TRBD1 (6 bases). The V gene's germline CDR1 is SGHRS and CDR2 YFSETQ. The CDR3 is made up of 15 amino acids. V was trimmed by 3 bases and J by 4 bases, leaving 13 bases between them. The CDR3 DNA reads TGCGCCAGCAGCTCATCACAGGGCTCCACCGGGGAGCTGTTTTTT. It translates to CASSSSQGSTGELFF.

The genes are TRBV5-6 and TRBJ2-5; tentatively, D is TRBD1 (6 bases). V was clipped by 0 bases and J by 5 bases, with 8 bases between them. From germline, CDR1 is SGHDT and CDR2 YYEEEE. The CDR3 is 13 amino acids. The CDR3: CASSLDRAETQYF. The CDR3, as DNA: TGTGCCAGCAGCTTGGACAGGGCCGAGACCCAGTACTTC. The full variable domain, with the rest looked up from reference TRBV5-6 and TRBJ2-5, is DAGVTQSPTHLIKTRGQQVTLRCSPKSGHDTVSWYQQALGQGPQFIFQYYEEEERQRGNFPDRFSGHQFPNYSSELNVNALLLGDSALYLCASSLDRAETQYFGPGTRLLVL.

The chain has TRBV9 and TRBJ2-1, with TRBD2 identical over 7 bases. The CDR3 contains 16 residues. V shed 2 bases and J 4 bases; nucleotides not matched to a gene: 9. Per the germline V gene, CDR1 is SGDLS and CDR2 is YYNGEE. CDR3 DNA: TGTGCCAGCAGCGTCACAGCGGGACCCCGTTACAATGAGCAGTTCTTC. As protein: CASSVTAGPRYNEQFF.

The rearrangement links TRBV6-4 to TRBJ2-3; possible D gene TRBD2, 7 bases. Germline CDR1 is MRHNA and CDR2 is SNTAGT. V dropped 0 bases and J dropped 6 bases, with 16 bases sitting between them. This CDR3 region has 16 residues. The DNA for the CDR3 is TGTGCCAGCAGTGACTCGACTAGGGGGGGTACGGATACGCAGTATTTT. Protein sequence: CASSDSTRGGTDTQYF.